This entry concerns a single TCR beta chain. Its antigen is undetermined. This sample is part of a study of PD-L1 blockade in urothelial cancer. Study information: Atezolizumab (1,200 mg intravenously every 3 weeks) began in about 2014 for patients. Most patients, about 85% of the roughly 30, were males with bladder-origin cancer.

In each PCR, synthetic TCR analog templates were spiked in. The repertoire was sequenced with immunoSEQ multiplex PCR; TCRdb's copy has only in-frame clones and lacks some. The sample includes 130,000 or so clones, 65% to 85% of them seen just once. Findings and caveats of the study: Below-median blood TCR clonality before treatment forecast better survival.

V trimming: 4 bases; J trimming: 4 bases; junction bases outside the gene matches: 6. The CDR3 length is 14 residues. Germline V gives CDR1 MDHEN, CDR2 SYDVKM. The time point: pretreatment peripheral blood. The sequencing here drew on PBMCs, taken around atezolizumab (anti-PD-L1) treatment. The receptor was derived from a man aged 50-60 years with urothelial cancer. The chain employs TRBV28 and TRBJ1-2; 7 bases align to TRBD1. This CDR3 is CASSSGTGVYGYTF. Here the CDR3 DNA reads TGTGCCAGCAGTTCTGGTACAGGGGTCTATGGCTACACCTTC.